These 30 T cell receptor beta chains share one sample of origin, sequenced in a study of blood T cell repertoires in COVID-19. Sequencing used immunoSEQ multiplex PCR; TCRdb keeps in-frame clones, though not all of them. This table holds over 200,000 clones, 70% to 85% found once. Sequencing input: peripheral blood. The receptors come from a woman of 80 years or more with acute or convalescent COVID-19.

This clone was counted a single time. The J gene is TRBJ2-3, the V gene TRBV9, with 10 bases lining up with TRBD2. Germline V gene data show CDR1 as SGDLS and CDR2 as YYNGEE. This CDR3 contains 21 residues. With 4 bases clipped from V and 0 bases from J, the junction kept 20 bases outside the gene matches. CDR3 DNA sequence: TGTGCCAGCAGCTCCCGCGGTGGAGCGGGGGGGTTTACCACTAGCACAGATACGCAGTATTTT. Translation: CASSSRGGAGGFTTSTDTQYF.

The chain carries TRBV5-4 and TRBJ1-6, with 8 bases identical to TRBD1. CDR1 and CDR2 from the germline V gene are SGHNT and YYREEE (reference sequence). Trimming removed 4 bases from V and 9 bases from J; junction bases left unmatched: 12. CDR3 length: 16 amino acids. CDR3 amino acids: CASSNRGDFEFSPLHF. The CDR3 DNA reads TGTGCCAGCAGCAACAGGGGGGACTTCGAATTTTCACCCCTCCACTTT. Together with reference TRBV5-4 and TRBJ1-6, the CDR3 gives the full variable domain: ETGVTQSPTHLIKTRGQQVTLRCSSQSGHNTVSWYQQALGQGPQFIFQYYREEENGRGNFPPRFSGLQFPNYSSELNVNALELDDSALYLCASSNRGDFEFSPLHFGNGTRLTVT.

V usage is TRBV6-5 and J usage is TRBJ2-2; 10 bases match TRBD2. V gave up 6 bases and J gave up 4 bases; unmatched junction bases: 5. CDR3 length equals 15 residues. Germline CDR1 reads MNHEY; CDR2 reads SVGAGI. Here the CDR3 DNA reads TGTGCCAGCAGCGGCGGGACTAGCGCCACCGGGGAGCTGTTTTTT. It yields the protein CASSGGTSATGELFF.

With respect to this clone: Other DNA sequences of this sample code for an identical CDR3. The rearrangement uses TRBV18 and TRBJ1-2; TRBD1 agrees at 7 bases. From germline, CDR1 is KGHSH and CDR2 LQKENI. Losses at the gene ends were 3 bases for V and 0 bases for J; bases not matched to a gene: 4. The CDR3 has 15 amino acids. CDR3 protein: CASSPGQPANYGYTF. For the CDR3, the DNA is TGTGCCAGCTCACCGGGACAGCCGGCTAACTATGGCTACACCTTC.

This chain connects TRBV4-1 to TRBJ2-7; the D gene is possibly TRBD1 (6 bases). CDR1 MGHRA and CDR2 YSYEKL come from the germline V gene. This CDR3 is 16 amino acids long. Deletions cut 0 bases from V and 4 bases from J, with 16 bases between. Here the CDR3 reads CASSQESNRAAYEQYF. The CDR3 DNA follows: TGCGCCAGCAGCCAAGAATCGAACAGGGCGGCGTACGAGCAGTACTTC.

The CDR3 loop reads CASSPLRQQGEKLFF. The CDR3 coding sequence is TGTGCCAGCTCACCACTCAGACAGCAGGGTGAAAAACTGTTTTTT. The chain links TRBV18 to TRBJ1-4; TRBD1 is a possible D gene (5 bases). The CDR3 runs to 15 residues. Trimming removed 1 base at V and 7 bases at J, with 13 bases between. Looked up from germline, CDR1 is KGHSH and CDR2 is LQKENI.

This clone occurred once. The genes are TRBV6-5 and TRBJ2-2, with a possible D match to TRBD1 (6 bases). CDR1 is MNHEY, CDR2 SVGAGI, per germline. V shed 2 bases and J shed 5 bases, with 15 bases lying between them. The CDR3 runs to 16 residues. The CDR3 region has the DNA TGTGCCAGCAGTTACCTTCGAACAACAGGGACCGGGGAGCTGTTTTTT. Its protein product is CASSYLRTTGTGELFF.

V and J are TRBV7-8 and TRBJ1-2; 8 positions agree with TRBD1. Germline CDR1 and CDR2: SGHVS and FQNEAQ. The junction had 12 bases not matched to a gene; V was cut back by 6 bases and J by 9 bases. The CDR3 runs to 14 residues. The CDR3 nucleotides read TGTGCCAGCAGTTATATCCGGACAGGGTTTCGCTACACCTTC. Translating gives CASSYIRTGFRYTF.

The genes are TRBV19 and TRBJ2-3; TRBD1 matches at 8 bases. CDR3 length equals 15 residues. J lost 0 bases, V lost 6 bases, and 5 bases had no gene match. Germline lookup yields CDR1 LNHDA and CDR2 SQIVND (reference sequence). The CDR3 DNA is TGTGCCAGTAGCGACAGGGGCGCAAGCACAGATACGCAGTATTTT. Residues: CASSDRGASTDTQYF.

This sequence joins TRBV3-1 (or the pseudogene TRBV3-2) and TRBJ1-1; 9 nucleotides agree with TRBD1. Germline assignment: CDR1 LGHDT and CDR2 YNNKEL (reference sequence). The ends lost 6 bases at V and 5 bases at J; junction bases unmatched: 4. The CDR3 loop spans 13 amino acids. The CDR3 loop is CASRPDRGTEAFF. The CDR3 region has the DNA TGTGCCAGCAGACCGGACAGGGGAACTGAAGCTTTCTTT.

The chain carries TRBV20-1 and TRBJ2-1; 8 bases map to TRBD2. CDR3 size: 13 residues. Germline V gives CDR1 DFQATT, CDR2 SNEGSKA (reference sequence). V shed 3 bases and J 8 bases; nucleotides not matched to a gene: 6. The CDR3 loop is CSASPSGRDEQFF. CDR3 nucleotide sequence: TGCAGTGCTAGTCCCTCCGGGAGGGATGAGCAGTTCTTC.

This chain's CDR3 is CASSRTGAYGYTF. CDR3 coding DNA: TGCGCCAGCAGTCGGACAGGGGCCTATGGCTACACCTTC. The V call is TRBV10-1, the J call TRBJ1-2; 9 nucleotides line up with TRBD1. This CDR3 is 13 amino acids long. Germline assignment: CDR1 WNHNN and CDR2 SYGVQD (reference sequence). With V trimmed by 5 bases and J by 4 bases, 2 bases remained unmatched.

The V and J genes are TRBV7-2 and TRBJ1-2, with D perhaps matching TRBD1 (5 bases). The V gene's germline CDR1 is SGHTA and CDR2 FQGNSA. V was pared by 1 base and J by 4 bases, with 25 bases between. The CDR3 extends over 19 amino acids. CDR3 coding DNA: TGTGCCAGCAGCTTAGAGCTTGGACATTCCTTCGGTATCCGCTATGGCTACACCTTC. This gives the protein CASSLELGHSFGIRYGYTF.

The chain uses TRBV18 and TRBJ1-3; the D is unclear. Looked up from germline, CDR1 is KGHSH and CDR2 is LQKENI. Deletions cut 4 bases from V and 0 bases from J, with 10 bases between. CDR3 length: 15 amino acids. CDR3 DNA sequence: TGTGCCAGCTCACTGAATAGAGACTCTGGAAACACCATATATTTT. Translated, it gives CASSLNRDSGNTIYF.

The chain uses TRBV2 and TRBJ1-1; possible D gene TRBD1, 5 bases. This CDR3 is built from 14 residues. Per germline, CDR1 SNHLY and CDR2 FYNNEI. Trimming removed 7 bases from V and 1 base from J, with 13 bases in between. The CDR3 DNA is TGTGCCAGCACCCGAGACGGGGGGAACACTGAAGCTTTCTTT. Protein sequence: CASTRDGGNTEAFF.

The chain links TRBV27 to TRBJ1-1, with TRBD1 identical over 7 bases. This CDR3 contains 21 residues. Germline V lookup: CDR1 MNHEY, CDR2 SMNVEV (reference sequence). Germline trimming cut 5 bases from V and 1 base from J; bases unmatched to any gene: 25. This chain's CDR3 is CASSPAGGDGRAFRRNTEAFF. The CDR3, as DNA: TGTGCCAGCAGTCCCGCAGGGGGGGACGGGAGGGCTTTTCGGAGGAACACTGAAGCTTTCTTT.

The chain links TRBV19 to TRBJ1-5; maybe TRBD1 (6 bases). CDR3 size: 17 residues. Trimming left V 7 bases short and J 4 bases short, with 23 bases between. Germline lookup yields CDR1 LNHDA and CDR2 SQIVND (reference sequence). CDR3 bases: TGTGCCAGTACCCCAGGCTCCGGTGGGGGCTTTAATCAGCCCCAGCATTTT. Protein sequence: CASTPGSGGGFNQPQHF.

This chain joins TRBV18 and TRBJ1-5; maybe TRBD1 (5 bases). Germline V lookup: CDR1 KGHSH, CDR2 LQKENI. This CDR3 contains 13 residues. The germline V and J ends were trimmed by 4 bases and 6 bases, with 10 bases remaining between them. CDR3 protein: CASSQGYGQPQHF. CDR3 coding DNA: TGTGCCAGCTCACAGGGGTATGGTCAGCCCCAGCATTTT.

This clone has just one count. The gene calls are TRBV10-3 and TRBJ2-1; TRBD1 matches at 8 bases. This CDR3 has 16 amino acids. Unmatched junction bases numbered 10, after V lost 2 bases and J lost 7 bases. Germline CDR1 reads ENHRY; CDR2 reads SYGVKD. The CDR3 DNA reads TGTGCCATCAGTGAGCCCGGACAGGGCAATCGTAATGAGCAGTTCTTC. Protein sequence: CAISEPGQGNRNEQFF.

The chain employs TRBV20-1 and TRBJ2-7; 10 nucleotides agree with TRBD2. The CDR3 has 14 residues. Germline V gene lookup returns CDR1 DFQATT and CDR2 SNEGSKA (reference sequence). Trimming at V came to 3 bases and at J to 0 bases, leaving 2 bases not matched to a gene. The CDR3 is CSASSGRSSYEQYF. The CDR3 DNA is TGCAGTGCTAGTAGCGGGAGGAGCTCCTACGAGCAGTACTTC.

V gene TRBV7-2 combines with J gene TRBJ1-2; no reliable D call. The CDR3 is 13 residues long. The V gene lost 0 bases and the J gene lost 3 bases, with 5 bases spanning the gap. The V gene's germline CDR1 is SGHTA and CDR2 FQGNSA. CDR3 in DNA: TGTGCCAGCAGCTTAGCGGGCTACTATGGCTACACCTTC. Encoded protein: CASSLAGYYGYTF.

This clone was observed a few times. The chain employs TRBV5-1 and TRBJ2-1; TRBD2 matches at 12 bases. The CDR3 spans 15 residues. V shed 1 base, J shed 6 bases, and the junction held 2 bases outside the gene matches. Germline V lookup: CDR1 SGHRS, CDR2 YFSETQ. CDR3: CASSLRTSGVNEQFF. The CDR3 bases are TGCGCCAGCAGCTTGCGGACTAGCGGGGTCAATGAGCAGTTCTTC.

V and J are TRBV5-1 and TRBJ2-3; 8 bases fit TRBD1. CDR3 length equals 15 residues. CDR1 is SGHRS, CDR2 YFSETQ, per germline. V gave up 1 base and J gave up 1 base; unmatched junction bases: 2. The CDR3 here is CASSLPGQGTDTQYF. Written as DNA, the CDR3 is TGCGCCAGCAGCTTGCCGGGACAGGGCACAGATACGCAGTATTTT.

V is TRBV5-1 and J is TRBJ2-5, with D possibly TRBD1 on 5 matching bases. Trimming took 0 bases from V and 5 from J, leaving 17 bases between them. Germline CDR1 is SGHRS and CDR2 is YFSETQ. This CDR3 is 16 amino acids long. CDR3 DNA sequence: TGCGCCAGCAGCTTGGCCGTAGTAGGGGCGTTGGAGACCCAGTACTTC. Its protein product is CASSLAVVGALETQYF.

The chain carries TRBV5-1 and TRBJ2-7; D gene uncertain. The germline V gene encodes CDR1 SGHRS and CDR2 YFSETQ. The CDR3 is 11 residues long. V lost 0 bases, J lost 6 bases, and 4 bases lay in between. The CDR3 protein is CASSLASEQYF. CDR3 in DNA: TGCGCCAGCAGCTTGGCGTCCGAGCAGTACTTC. The entire variable domain, with the rest obtained from reference TRBV5-1 and TRBJ2-7, is as follows: KAGVTQTPRYLIKTRGQQVTLSCSPISGHRSVSWYQQTPGQGLQFLFEYFSETQRNKGNFPGRFSGRQFSNSRSEMNVSTLELGDSALYLCASSLASEQYFGPGTRLTVT.

This chain uses TRBV11-2 with TRBJ2-2, with 10 bases that match TRBD2. V lost 7 bases and J lost 4; bases outside the gene matches: 15. Germline CDR1 and CDR2: SGHAT and FQNNGV. This CDR3 contains 18 residues. CDR3 in DNA: TGTGCCAGCACCGAGAGGCTAGCGGGAGTCGGGGGCACCGGGGAGCTGTTTTTT. Translating it yields CASTERLAGVGGTGELFF. Full variable domain (missing parts from reference TRBV11-2 and TRBJ2-2): EAGVAQSPRYKIIEKRQSVAFWCNPISGHATLYWYQQILGQGPKLLIQFQNNGVVDDSQLPKDRFSAERLKGVDSTLKIQPAKLEDSAVYLCASTERLAGVGGTGELFFGEGSRLTVL.

The chain joins TRBV7-2 to TRBJ1-5; D is perhaps TRBD1 (5 bases). CDR1 is SGHTA, CDR2 FQGNSA, per germline. The CDR3 runs 13 residues. Trimming removed 1 base from V and 7 bases from J, with 8 bases in between. The CDR3 DNA reads TGTGCCAGCAGCTTAGGGGGCTCGCAGCCCCAGCATTTT. As protein: CASSLGGSQPQHF.

The CDR3 sequence: CASSLTGTGGADGYTF. Here the CDR3 DNA reads TGTGCCAGCAGCCTGACCGGGACAGGGGGCGCTGATGGCTACACCTTC. The rearrangement links TRBV3-1 (or the pseudogene TRBV3-2) to TRBJ1-2, with 12 bases fitting TRBD1. Trimming removed 4 bases from V and 6 bases from J; junction bases left unmatched: 9. Germline CDR1 is LGHDT and CDR2 is YNNKEL (reference sequence). CDR3 length equals 16 residues.

This chain links TRBV4-1 with TRBJ2-3, with D possibly being TRBD2 (7 bases). Germline loops: CDR1 MGHRA, CDR2 YSYEKL. CDR3 length: 15 amino acids. V lost 5 bases and J 10 bases, leaving 22 bases between the germline ends. The CDR3 sequence: CASSTQAGTRAAQYF. The CDR3 DNA sequence: TGCGCCAGCAGCACCCAAGCGGGGACACGAGCTGCGCAGTATTTT.

This chain uses TRBV10-3 with TRBJ1-5; tentative D call: TRBD1 (5 bases). The CDR3 runs 14 residues. Germline CDR1 and CDR2: ENHRY and SYGVKD. V was shortened by 4 bases and J by 3 bases, with 10 bases between the two germline ends. Written as DNA, the CDR3 is TGTGCCATCAGTGTCGGCAGGGACAATCAGCCCCAGCATTTT. As protein: CAISVGRDNQPQHF.